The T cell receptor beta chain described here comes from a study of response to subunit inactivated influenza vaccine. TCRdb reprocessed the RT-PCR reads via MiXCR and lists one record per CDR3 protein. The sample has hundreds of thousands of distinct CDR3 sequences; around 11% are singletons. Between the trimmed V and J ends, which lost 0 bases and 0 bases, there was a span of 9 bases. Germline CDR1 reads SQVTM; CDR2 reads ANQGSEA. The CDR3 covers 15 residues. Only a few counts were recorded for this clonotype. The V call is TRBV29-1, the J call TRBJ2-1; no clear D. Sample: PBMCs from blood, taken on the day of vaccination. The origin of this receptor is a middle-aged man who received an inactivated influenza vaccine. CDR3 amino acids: CSVEDPKSSYNEQFF. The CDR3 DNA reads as TGCAGCGTTGAAGACCCCAAGAGCTCCTACAATGAGCAGTTCTTC.